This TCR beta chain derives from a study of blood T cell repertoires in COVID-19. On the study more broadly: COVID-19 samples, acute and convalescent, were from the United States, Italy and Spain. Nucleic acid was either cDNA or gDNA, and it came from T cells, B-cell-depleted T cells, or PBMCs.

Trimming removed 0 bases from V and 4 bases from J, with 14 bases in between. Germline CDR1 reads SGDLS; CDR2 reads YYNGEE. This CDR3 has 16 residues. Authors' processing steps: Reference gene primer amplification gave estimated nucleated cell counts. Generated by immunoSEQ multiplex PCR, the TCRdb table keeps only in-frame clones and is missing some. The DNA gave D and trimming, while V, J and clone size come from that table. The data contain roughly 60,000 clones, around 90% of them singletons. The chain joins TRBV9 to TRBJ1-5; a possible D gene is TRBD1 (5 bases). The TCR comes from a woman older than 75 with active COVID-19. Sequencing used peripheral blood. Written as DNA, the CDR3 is TGTGCCAGCAGCGTAGGGGCGGGGGAAGGAAATCAGCCCCAGCATTTT. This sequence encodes CASSVGAGEGNQPQHF.